The rows below give T cell receptor beta chains drawn from one sample of a study of early T cells in non-severe SARS-CoV-2 infection. TCRdb re-called the 5' RACE reads with MiXCR, one entry per CDR3 protein. Found here are over 55,000 distinct CDR3 sequences, less than 10% of them singletons; the top ten hold approximately 1.1%. What was sequenced was whole blood. The receptors shown here come from an adult who was a healthcare worker with PCR-confirmed SARS-CoV-2 infection or an uninfected control (not recorded which). Both conserved end residues are part of each CDR3. The D gene is left open where the match is weak. The size of a clone is reported for some rows only, either as once, few or many, or as a class for expanded clones.

V gene,J gene,clone size,D gene,CDR3 DNA,CDR3 protein
TRBV20-1,TRBJ1-2,few,NA,TGCAGTGCTAGAGCCAGGGGTGGCTATGGCTACACCTTC,CSARARGGYGYTF
TRBV7-2,TRBJ1-1,many,NA,TGTGCCAGCAGCTCCGGGACGGCGAACACTGAAGCTTTCTTT,CASSSGTANTEAFF
TRBV27,TRBJ2-3,few,TRBD1,TGTGCCAGCAGTTTATACAGGGGACCAGATACGCAGTATTTT,CASSLYRGPDTQYF
TRBV7-3,TRBJ1-1,NA,NA,TGTGCCAGCAGCTTCGGAGCGGGACGGACTGAAGCTTTCTTT,CASSFGAGRTEAFF
TRBV6-6,TRBJ1-6,many,TRBD1,TGTGCCAGCAGTTGGGGGACAGGCAATTCACCCCTCCACTTT,CASSWGTGNSPLHF
TRBV5-1,TRBJ1-6,many,NA,TGCGCCAGCAGCTTGGAAGGGGGGAATTCACCCCTCCACTTT,CASSLEGGNSPLHF
TRBV5-1,TRBJ2-3,many,NA,TGCGCCAGCAGCTTGGGGGAAGATACGCAGTATTTT,CASSLGEDTQYF
TRBV7-9,TRBJ2-1,few,TRBD2,TGTGCCAGCAGCCCCACCGGGACTAGGCCCTACAATGAGCAGTTCTTC,CASSPTGTRPYNEQFF
TRBV19,TRBJ1-2,many,NA,TGTGCCAGTAGTATGGTTCGGTCTCTTCATGGCTACACCTTC,CASSMVRSLHGYTF
TRBV7-9,TRBJ2-2,NA,NA,TGTGCCATCTATCGTGGAACCGGGGAGCTGTTTTTT,CAIYRGTGELFF
TRBV20-1,TRBJ2-1,few,NA,TGCAGTGCTATGTTAGGGGTGCGGTCCTACAATGAGCAGTTCTTC,CSAMLGVRSYNEQFF
TRBV12-3/TRBV12-4,TRBJ2-5,NA,NA,TGTGCCAGCAGTTTAGCGAGGGGACTCCAAGAGACCCAGTACTTC,CASSLARGLQETQYF
TRBV5-1,TRBJ2-4,few,NA,TGCGCCAGCAGCCCGGGACAACTTCGAAACATTCAGTACTTC,CASSPGQLRNIQYF
TRBV6-5,TRBJ1-2,NA,NA,TGTGCCAGCAGTCCCAGAGGACCAGCTTATGGCTACACCTTC,CASSPRGPAYGYTF
TRBV20-1,TRBJ1-1,many,NA,TGCAGTGCTAGAATTGAGGGGCGCGGGAACACTGAAGCTTTCTTT,CSARIEGRGNTEAFF
TRBV5-4,TRBJ2-3,few,NA,TGTGCCAGCAGCTGGGGGGCGGACCCCACAGATACGCAGTATTTT,CASSWGADPTDTQYF